This TCR beta chain was captured by sequencing in a study of T cell responses to AZD1222 COVID-19 vaccine. Study-level points and caveats: Spike-specific TCRs gained breadth and depth after people received two AZD1222 doses. Reports indicate that nearly half of spike-specific TCRs are directed at unmutated variant regions. Clonal diversity was possibly underestimated, and the donors were mostly white British, with more females.

The germline V gene encodes CDR1 LNHDA and CDR2 SQIVND (reference sequence). The CDR3 loop spans 12 amino acids. Deletions cut 4 bases from V and 2 bases from J, with 2 bases between. Sequencing used immunoSEQ multiplex PCR; TCRdb keeps in-frame clones, though not all of them. The sample has roughly 120,000 clones, around 92% seen once. Concerning this clone itself: Its antigen is still unknown.

The sequenced sample was peripheral blood, obtained on day 0 of AZD1222 vaccination. V gene TRBV19 combines with J gene TRBJ2-2; D not certain. The origin of this receptor is an adult in good health. The CDR3 region is CASSKNTGELFF. The CDR3 nucleotides read TGTGCCAGTAGTAAAAACACCGGGGAGCTGTTTTTT.